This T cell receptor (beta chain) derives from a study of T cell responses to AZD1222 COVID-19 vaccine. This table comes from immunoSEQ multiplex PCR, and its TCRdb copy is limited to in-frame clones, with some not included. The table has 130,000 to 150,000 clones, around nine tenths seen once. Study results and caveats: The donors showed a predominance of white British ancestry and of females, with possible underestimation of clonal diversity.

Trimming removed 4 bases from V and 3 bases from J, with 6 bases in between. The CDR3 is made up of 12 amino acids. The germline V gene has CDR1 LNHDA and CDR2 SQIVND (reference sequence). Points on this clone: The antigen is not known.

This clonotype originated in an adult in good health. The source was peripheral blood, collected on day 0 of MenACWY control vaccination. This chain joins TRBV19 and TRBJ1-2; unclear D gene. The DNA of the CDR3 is TGTGCCAGTAGTACGGATTACTATGGCTACACCTTC. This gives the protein CASSTDYYGYTF.